Below, 18 T cell receptor beta chains from the same sample are listed, as sequenced in a study of T cells after yellow fever vaccination. MiXCR, applied by TCRdb to the 5' RACE reads, yields one record per CDR3 protein. The sample lists more than 20,000 distinct CDR3 sequences, 4.5% to 7% occurring once. This specimen consisted of PBMCs, either bulk or a sorted T-cell subset (CD4+, CD8+, memory, or dextramer-sorted; not recorded which), obtained 15 days after the yellow fever booster vaccination. The receptor source for this set is a man aged 25 to 40 who received the YFV17D yellow fever vaccine.

This clonotype was seen ten or more times. The V and J genes are TRBV6-1 and TRBJ2-7; D uncertain. In germline, CDR1 is MNHNS, CDR2 SASEGT. CDR3 length: 14 residues. V was shortened by 5 bases and J by 0 bases, with 11 bases between the two germline ends. In nucleotides, the CDR3 is TGTGCCAGCAGTCGGGCCCTGAGCTCCTACGAGCAGTACTTC. Translating it yields CASSRALSSYEQYF.

At least ten counts were recorded for this clonotype. The genes are TRBV10-1 and TRBJ2-5; 7 bases match TRBD1. CDR1 and CDR2 (germline): WNHNN, SYGVQD (reference sequence). With V trimmed by 6 bases and J by 1 base, 5 bases remained unmatched. CDR3 length equals 14 residues. The CDR3 is CASRPTGTQETQYF. The CDR3 region has the DNA TGCGCCAGCAGGCCGACAGGGACCCAAGAGACCCAGTACTTC.

In its sample, this clonotype was seen many times. The J gene is TRBJ2-2, the V gene TRBV5-1; possible D gene TRBD2, 6 bases. Germline loops: CDR1 SGHRS, CDR2 YFSETQ. The CDR3 has 14 amino acids. Trimming cost V 1 base and J 5 bases, with 9 bases left between them. The CDR3 loop reads CASSLRGKTGELFF. As DNA, the CDR3 is TGCGCCAGCAGCTTGCGGGGGAAGACCGGGGAGCTGTTTTTT.

There are a few counts of this clonotype. The chain links TRBV15 to TRBJ2-7; no reliable D call. This CDR3 spans 16 amino acids. V was shortened by 3 bases and J by 0 bases, with 15 bases between the two germline ends. Per germline, CDR1 LNHNV and CDR2 YYDKDF (reference sequence). CDR3 sequence: CATSSVGPRTSYEQYF. DNA for the CDR3: TGTGCCACCAGCAGTGTTGGCCCCCGCACCTCCTACGAGCAGTACTTC.

In its sample, this clonotype was seen many times. The rearrangement links TRBV7-2 to TRBJ2-1; D gene ambiguous. The CDR3 loop spans 14 amino acids. V lost 5 bases to trimming and J lost 8 bases, with 16 bases between them. Germline assignment: CDR1 SGHTA and CDR2 FQGNSA. CDR3 protein: CASSPRTGTDEQFF. The CDR3 coding sequence is TGTGCCAGCAGCCCCCGGACGGGTACGGATGAGCAGTTCTTC.

By sample fraction, this clonotype is medium-sized. The V call is TRBV4-3, the J call TRBJ2-7, with TRBD1 identical over 9 bases. The CDR3 is 16 amino acids. Germline trimming cut 0 bases from V and 4 bases from J; bases unmatched to any gene: 7. The germline CDR1 and CDR2 sequences are LGHNA and YSLEER. CDR3 nucleotide sequence: TGCGCCAGCAGCCAAGAGCGGTGGGACAGGGTTTACGAGCAGTACTTC. Amino acid sequence: CASSQERWDRVYEQYF.

This clonotype was seen many times. The chain carries TRBV12-3 or TRBV12-4 and TRBJ1-2; 8 bases map to TRBD1. Germline trimming cut 8 bases from V and 6 bases from J; bases unmatched to any gene: 8. The CDR3 is made up of 13 amino acids. The CDR3 nucleotides are TGTGCCAGCGGAATCAGGGGGCGCGATGGCTACACCTTC. This sequence encodes CASGIRGRDGYTF.

This clonotype was recorded at least ten times. This chain links TRBV7-9 with TRBJ2-2, with no clear D. CDR3 length: 11 residues. CDR1 and CDR2 from the germline V gene are SEHNR and FQNEAQ (reference sequence). The ends were cut back, 5 bases at V and 5 bases at J, with 3 bases in the middle. The CDR3 coding sequence is TGTGCCAGCAGCCCGACCGGGGAGCTGTTTTTT. It codes for CASSPTGELFF.

V gene TRBV7-2 combines with J gene TRBJ2-7; 7 bases are shared with TRBD2. This CDR3 contains 15 residues. CDR1 is SGHTA, CDR2 FQGNSA, per germline. V dropped 7 bases and J dropped 7; count of bases not matched to a gene: 16. As DNA, the CDR3 is TGTGCCAGCACTTTTGGCGGGAGCCCCGGAAGGGAGCAGTACTTC. Translation: CASTFGGSPGREQYF. The whole variable domain, remainder taken from reference TRBV7-2 and TRBJ2-7, is GAGVSQSPSNKVTEKGKDVELRCDPISGHTALYWYRQSLGQGLEFLIYFQGNSAPDKSGLPSDRFSAERTGGSVSTLTIQRTQQEDSAVYLCASTFGGSPGREQYFGPGTRLTVT.

This clonotype was observed many times. V usage is TRBV25-1 and J usage is TRBJ2-7; D is possibly TRBD1 (6 bases). There are 16 residues in the CDR3. Trimming removed 1 base from V and 3 bases from J, with 16 bases in between. The germline V gene has CDR1 MGHDK and CDR2 SYGVNS. The CDR3 is CASSELDGTDSYEQYF. The CDR3 nucleotides are TGTGCCAGCAGTGAATTAGATGGGACGGACAGCTACGAGCAGTACTTC.

Relative to its sample, this clonotype is medium-sized. The rearrangement uses TRBV20-1 and TRBJ2-3; 12 bases are shared with TRBD2. V gave up 5 bases and J gave up 2 bases; unmatched junction bases: 8. CDR1 and CDR2 from the germline V gene are DFQATT and SNEGSKA (reference sequence). The CDR3 extends over 16 amino acids. CDR3 in amino acids: CSASGTSGWNTDTQYF. Written as DNA, the CDR3 is TGCAGTGCTTCCGGGACTAGCGGGTGGAACACAGATACGCAGTATTTT.

The chain joins TRBV4-2 to TRBJ2-7; 10 bases agree with TRBD2. After removal of 10 bases from V and 3 bases from J, the junction contained 12 bases not matched to a gene. Per germline, CDR1 LGHNA and CDR2 YNFKEQ. The CDR3 runs to 15 residues. As DNA, the CDR3 is TGTGCCATGGGCCCTGGACTAGCGGCTTACTACGAGCAGTACTTC. Its translation is CAMGPGLAAYYEQYF.

Relative to its sample, this clonotype is medium-sized. The chain is built from TRBV29-1 and TRBJ2-1, with D tentatively TRBD2 (6 bases). Germline V gene data show CDR1 as SQVTM and CDR2 as ANQGSEA. The V and J ends lost 5 bases and 0 bases respectively, with 11 bases between them. The CDR3 consists of 14 residues. The CDR3 coding sequence is TGCAGCGTTCTCGGAGGGAGCTCCTACAATGAGCAGTTCTTC. This sequence encodes CSVLGGSSYNEQFF.

This clonotype was seen ten or more times. This chain connects TRBV4-3 to TRBJ1-6; D unresolved. The germline CDR1 and CDR2 sequences are LGHNA and YSLEER. Trimming removed 0 bases at V and 7 bases at J, with 7 bases between. CDR3 length: 14 residues. For the CDR3, the DNA is TGCGCCAGCAGCCAAGATCCGCGGAATTCACCCCTCCACTTT. It is translated as CASSQDPRNSPLHF.

This clonotype was recorded many times. The genes are TRBV7-2 and TRBJ2-7; TRBD1 is a possible D gene (8 bases). Germline-derived CDR1 and CDR2 are SGHTA and FQGNSA. Trimming took 5 bases from V and 4 from J, leaving 15 bases between them. This CDR3 comprises 14 residues. The CDR3 DNA reads TGTGCCAGCAGCCCGAACAGGGGGGGGTACGAGCAGTACTTC. Translation: CASSPNRGGYEQYF.

This clonotype came up many times. The chain joins TRBV6-2 or TRBV6-3 to TRBJ1-2, with 8 bases that match TRBD1. Germline CDR1 reads MNHEY; CDR2 reads SVGEGT. The length of the CDR3 is 17 residues. V trimming: 0 bases; J trimming: 8 bases; junction bases outside the gene matches: 14. As DNA, the CDR3 is TGTGCCAGCAGTTACTCGAGCCTCCTTGGACAGGGAGGAGGCTACACCTTC. This encodes CASSYSSLLGQGGGYTF.

In this sample, this clonotype turned up many times. The chain links TRBV28 to TRBJ2-1; possibly TRBD2 for D (6 bases). Between the trimmed V and J ends, which lost 3 bases and 7 bases, there was a span of 13 bases. Germline-derived CDR1 and CDR2 are MDHEN and SYDVKM. The CDR3 length is 14 residues. CDR3 sequence (DNA): TGTGCCAGCAGTTTTAGTGGGGGGACGAATGAGCAGTTCTTC. Protein sequence: CASSFSGGTNEQFF.

This clonotype was recorded many times. V and J are TRBV11-3 and TRBJ2-7; D is ambiguous. The germline gives CDR1 SGHNT, CDR2 YENEEA. Trimming cost V 3 bases and J 3 bases, with 9 bases left between them. This CDR3 is 13 amino acids long. This chain's CDR3 is CASSFQGGYEQYF. Written as DNA, the CDR3 is TGTGCCAGCAGCTTCCAAGGCGGCTACGAGCAGTACTTC.